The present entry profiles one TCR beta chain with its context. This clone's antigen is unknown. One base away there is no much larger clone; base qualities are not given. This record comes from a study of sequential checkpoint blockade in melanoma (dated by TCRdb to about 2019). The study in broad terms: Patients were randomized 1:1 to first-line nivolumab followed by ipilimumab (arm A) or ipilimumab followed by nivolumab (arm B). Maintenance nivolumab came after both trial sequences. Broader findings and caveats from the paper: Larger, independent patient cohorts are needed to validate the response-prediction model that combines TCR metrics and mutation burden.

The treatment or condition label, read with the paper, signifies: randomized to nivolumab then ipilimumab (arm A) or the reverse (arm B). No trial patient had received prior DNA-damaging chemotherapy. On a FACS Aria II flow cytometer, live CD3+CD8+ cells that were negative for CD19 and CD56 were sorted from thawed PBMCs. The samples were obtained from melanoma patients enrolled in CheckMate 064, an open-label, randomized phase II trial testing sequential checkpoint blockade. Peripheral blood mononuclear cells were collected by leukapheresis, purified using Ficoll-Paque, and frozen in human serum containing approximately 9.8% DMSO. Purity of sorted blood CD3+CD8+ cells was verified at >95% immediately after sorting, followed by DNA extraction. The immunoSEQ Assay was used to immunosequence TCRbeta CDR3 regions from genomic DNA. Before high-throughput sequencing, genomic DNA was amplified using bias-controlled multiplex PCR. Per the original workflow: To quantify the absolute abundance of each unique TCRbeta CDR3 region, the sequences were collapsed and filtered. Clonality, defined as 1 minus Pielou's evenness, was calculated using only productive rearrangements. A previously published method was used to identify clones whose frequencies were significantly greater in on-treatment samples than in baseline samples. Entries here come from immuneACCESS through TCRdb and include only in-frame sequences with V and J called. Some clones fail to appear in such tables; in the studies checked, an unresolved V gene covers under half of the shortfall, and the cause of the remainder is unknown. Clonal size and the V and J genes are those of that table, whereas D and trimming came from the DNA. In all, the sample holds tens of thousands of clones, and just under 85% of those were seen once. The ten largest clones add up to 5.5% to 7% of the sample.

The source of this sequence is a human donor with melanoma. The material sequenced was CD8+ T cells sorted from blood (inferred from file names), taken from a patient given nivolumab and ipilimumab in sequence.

The CDR3 is CASSAGSGNTIYF. The bases read TGTGCCAGTAGCGCAGGGTCTGGAAACACCATATATTTT. The rearrangement combines TRBV19 with TRBJ1-3; TRBD1 is a possible D gene, resting on 5 matching bases. CDR1 and CDR2, looked up from the germline V gene (reference sequence), are LNHDA and SQIVND. Measured from the cysteine to the phenylalanine, the CDR3 is 13 residues long. CDR3 DNA is the only sequence kept; it has 39 bases, read in frame from the first base. V is pared back by 6 bases and J by 1 base, with 7 bases lying between the germline termini.